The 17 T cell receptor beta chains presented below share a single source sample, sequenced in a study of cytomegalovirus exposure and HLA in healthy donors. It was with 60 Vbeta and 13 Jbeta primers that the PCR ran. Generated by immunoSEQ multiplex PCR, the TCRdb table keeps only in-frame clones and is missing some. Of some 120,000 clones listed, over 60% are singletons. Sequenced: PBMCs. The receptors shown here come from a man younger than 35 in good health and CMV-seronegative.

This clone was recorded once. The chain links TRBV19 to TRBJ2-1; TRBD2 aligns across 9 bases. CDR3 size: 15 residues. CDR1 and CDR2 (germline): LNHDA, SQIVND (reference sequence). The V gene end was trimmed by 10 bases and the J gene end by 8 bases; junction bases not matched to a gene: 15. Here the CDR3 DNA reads TGTGCCATTGAAGTCGGGACTAGCACTGGCTATGAGCAGTTCTTC. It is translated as CAIEVGTSTGYEQFF. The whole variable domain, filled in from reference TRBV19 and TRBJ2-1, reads DGGITQSPKYLFRKEGQNVTLSCEQNLNHDAMYWYRQDPGQGLRLIYYSQIVNDFQKGDIAEGYSVSREKKESFPLTVTSAQKNPTAFYLCAIEVGTSTGYEQFFGPGTRLTVL.

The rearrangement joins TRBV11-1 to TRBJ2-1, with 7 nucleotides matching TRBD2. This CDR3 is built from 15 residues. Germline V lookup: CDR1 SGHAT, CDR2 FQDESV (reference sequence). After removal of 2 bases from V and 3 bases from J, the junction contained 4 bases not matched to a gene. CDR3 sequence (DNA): TGTGCCAGCAGCTTAACCACTAGCGACTACAATGAGCAGTTCTTC. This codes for CASSLTTSDYNEQFF.

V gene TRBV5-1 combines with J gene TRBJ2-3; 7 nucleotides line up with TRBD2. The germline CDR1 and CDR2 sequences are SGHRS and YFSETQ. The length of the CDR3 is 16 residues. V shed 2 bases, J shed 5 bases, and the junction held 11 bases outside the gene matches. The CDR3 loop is CASSFSGFGGGDTQYF. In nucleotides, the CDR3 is TGCGCCAGCAGCTTCTCAGGGTTCGGCGGGGGAGATACGCAGTATTTT.

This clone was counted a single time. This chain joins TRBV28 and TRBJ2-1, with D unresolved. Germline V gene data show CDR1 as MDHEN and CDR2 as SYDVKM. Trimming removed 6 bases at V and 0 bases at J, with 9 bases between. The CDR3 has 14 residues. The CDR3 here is CASSGVSSYNEQFF. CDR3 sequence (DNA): TGTGCCAGCAGCGGAGTTAGCTCCTACAATGAGCAGTTCTTC.

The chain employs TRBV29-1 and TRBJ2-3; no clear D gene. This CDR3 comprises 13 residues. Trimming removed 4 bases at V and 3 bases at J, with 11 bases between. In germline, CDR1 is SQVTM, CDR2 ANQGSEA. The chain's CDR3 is CSVVVPPTDTQYF. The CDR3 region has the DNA TGCAGCGTTGTAGTGCCTCCAACAGATACGCAGTATTTT.

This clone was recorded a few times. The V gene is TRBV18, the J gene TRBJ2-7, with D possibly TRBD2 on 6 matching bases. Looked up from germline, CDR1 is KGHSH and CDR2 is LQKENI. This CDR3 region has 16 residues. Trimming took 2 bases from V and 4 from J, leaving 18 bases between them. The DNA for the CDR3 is TGTGCCAGCTCACCAGTGGGGCTAGCGAATTCGTACGAGCAGTACGTC. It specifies CASSPVGLANSYEQYV.

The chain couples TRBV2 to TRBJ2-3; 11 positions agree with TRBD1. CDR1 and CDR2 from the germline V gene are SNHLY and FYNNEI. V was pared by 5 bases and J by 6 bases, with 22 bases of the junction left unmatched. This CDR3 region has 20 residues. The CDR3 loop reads CASSPRRTGGQAGGLDTQYF. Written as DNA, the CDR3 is TGTGCCAGCAGTCCCCGTCGGACAGGGGGCCAAGCGGGAGGTCTGGATACGCAGTATTTT.

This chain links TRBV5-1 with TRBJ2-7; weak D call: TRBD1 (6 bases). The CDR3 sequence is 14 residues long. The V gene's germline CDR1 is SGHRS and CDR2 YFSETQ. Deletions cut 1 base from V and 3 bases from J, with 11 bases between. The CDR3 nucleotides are TGCGCCAGCAGCTTGTGGCAGGGGCTCTACGAGCAGTACGTC. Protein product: CASSLWQGLYEQYV.

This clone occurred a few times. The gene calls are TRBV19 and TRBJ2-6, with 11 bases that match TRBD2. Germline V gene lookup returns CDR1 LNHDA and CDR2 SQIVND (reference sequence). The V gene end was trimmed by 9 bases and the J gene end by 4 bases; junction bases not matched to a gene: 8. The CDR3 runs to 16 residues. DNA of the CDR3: TGTGCCAGCATAGCGGGGGGGACTCTAGGGGCCAACGTCCTGACTTTC. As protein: CASIAGGTLGANVLTF.

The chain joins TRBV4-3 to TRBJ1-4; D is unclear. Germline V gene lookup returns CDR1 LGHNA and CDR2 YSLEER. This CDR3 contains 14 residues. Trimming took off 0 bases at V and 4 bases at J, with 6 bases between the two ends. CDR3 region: CASSQDRNNEKLFF. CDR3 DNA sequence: TGCGCCAGCAGCCAAGACAGGAATAATGAAAAACTGTTTTTT.

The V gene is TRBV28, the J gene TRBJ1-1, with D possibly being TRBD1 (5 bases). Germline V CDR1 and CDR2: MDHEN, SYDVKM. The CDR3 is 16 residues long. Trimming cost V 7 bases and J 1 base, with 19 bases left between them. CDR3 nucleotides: TGTGCCAGCACAACTCCCCGACAGAAACGGAACACTGAAGCTTTCTTT. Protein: CASTTPRQKRNTEAFF.

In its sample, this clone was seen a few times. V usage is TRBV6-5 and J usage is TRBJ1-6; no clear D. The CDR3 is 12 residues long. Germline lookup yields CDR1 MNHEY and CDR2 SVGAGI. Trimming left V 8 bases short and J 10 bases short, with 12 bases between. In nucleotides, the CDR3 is TGTGCCAGCGGCCCCGGGGAATCACCCCTCCACTTT. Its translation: CASGPGESPLHF.

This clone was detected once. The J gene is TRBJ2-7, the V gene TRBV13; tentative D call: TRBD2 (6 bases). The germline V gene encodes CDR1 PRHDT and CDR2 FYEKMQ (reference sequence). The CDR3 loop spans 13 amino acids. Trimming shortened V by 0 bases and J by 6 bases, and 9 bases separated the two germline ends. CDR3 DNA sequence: TGTGCCAGCAGCTTAGGGGCCGGGAGCGAGCAGTACTTC. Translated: CASSLGAGSEQYF. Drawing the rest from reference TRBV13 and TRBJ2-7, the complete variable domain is AAGVIQSPRHLIKEKRETATLKCYPIPRHDTVYWYQQGPGQDPQFLISFYEKMQSDKGSIPDRFSAQQFSDYHSELNMSSLELGDSALYFCASSLGAGSEQYFGPGTRLTVT.

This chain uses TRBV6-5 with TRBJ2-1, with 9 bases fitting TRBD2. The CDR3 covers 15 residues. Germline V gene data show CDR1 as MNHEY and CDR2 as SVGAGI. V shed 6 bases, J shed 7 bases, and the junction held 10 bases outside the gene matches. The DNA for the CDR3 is TGTGCCAGCAGGAATAGCGGGAGCGAGGTTAATGAGCAGTTCTTC. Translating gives CASRNSGSEVNEQFF.

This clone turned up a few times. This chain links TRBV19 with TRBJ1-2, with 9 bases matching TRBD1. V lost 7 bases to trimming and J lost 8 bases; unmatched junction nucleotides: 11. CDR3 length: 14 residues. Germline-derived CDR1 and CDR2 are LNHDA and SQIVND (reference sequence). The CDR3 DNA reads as TGTGCCAGTAATGCCGGGACAGGGCGGCGGGGCTACACCTTC. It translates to CASNAGTGRRGYTF.

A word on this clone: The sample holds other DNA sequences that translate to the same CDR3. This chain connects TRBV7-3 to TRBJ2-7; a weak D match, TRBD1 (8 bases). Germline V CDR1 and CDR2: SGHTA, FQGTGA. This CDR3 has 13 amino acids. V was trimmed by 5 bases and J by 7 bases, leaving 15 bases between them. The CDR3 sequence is CASSHGQGGEQYF. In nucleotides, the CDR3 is TGTGCCAGCAGCCATGGACAGGGAGGGGAGCAGTACTTC.

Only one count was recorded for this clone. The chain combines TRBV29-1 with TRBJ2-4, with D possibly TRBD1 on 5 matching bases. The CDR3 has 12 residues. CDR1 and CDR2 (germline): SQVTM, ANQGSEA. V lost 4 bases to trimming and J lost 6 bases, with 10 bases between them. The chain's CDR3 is CSVVQETNIQYF. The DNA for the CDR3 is TGCAGCGTTGTACAGGAAACAAACATTCAGTACTTC. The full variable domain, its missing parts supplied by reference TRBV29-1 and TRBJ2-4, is SAVISQKPSRDICQRGTSLTIQCQVDSQVTMMFWYRQQPGQSLTLIATANQGSEATYESGFVIDKFPISRPNLTFSTLTVSNMSPEDSSIYLCSVVQETNIQYFGAGTRLSVL.